The rows below give T cell receptor beta chains drawn from one sample of a study of cytomegalovirus exposure and HLA in healthy donors. Assay: immunoSEQ multiplex PCR; the TCRdb copy retains only in-frame clones and omits some. The data show about 180,000 clones, approximately 80% seen once. The specimen was PBMCs. The receptors come from a woman between 45 and 60 years old in good health and CMV-seronegative. The CDR3 runs from the conserved cysteine through the conserved F or W. D genes are given only for firm matches. For some rows the clone size is stated as once, few or many, or as a class when expanded; others skip it.

.	.	TRBV4-1	TRBJ2-2	TGCGCCAGCAGCCAAGGGGTGGGCGGGGTGCTCACCGGGGAGCTGTTTTTT	CASSQGVGGVLTGELFF
TRBD1	.	TRBV28	TRBJ1-2	TGTGCCAGCACCTTACAGGGGGCGGGGGGCTACACCTTC	CASTLQGAGGYTF
.	few	TRBV28	TRBJ1-2	TGTGCCAGCAGTTCACCGGCGGGGGCGGACTATGGCTACACCTTC	CASSSPAGADYGYTF
.	.	TRBV5-1	TRBJ2-7	TGCGCCAGCAGCTTGGGCGAATACGAGCAGTACTTC	CASSLGEYEQYF
TRBD1	.	TRBV7-3	TRBJ1-2	TGTGCCAGCAGCTTAAGGGACAGGGGGCCTATCTATGGCTACACCTTC	CASSLRDRGPIYGYTF
.	.	TRBV5-1	TRBJ2-5	TGCGCCAGCAGCTTGCCAGGGAACCAAGAGACCCAGTACTTC	CASSLPGNQETQYF
.	.	TRBV15	TRBJ2-1	TGTGCCACCAGCAAGGCGGGAAGCTACAATGAGCAGTTCTTC	CATSKAGSYNEQFF
.	.	TRBV6-1	TRBJ2-5	TGTGCCAGCGACTGGCGCCGGGAGACCCAGTACTTC	CASDWRRETQYF
.	.	TRBV19	TRBJ1-3	TGTGCCAGTAGACAGGGTACTGGAAACACCATATATTTT	CASRQGTGNTIYF
.	.	TRBV7-9	TRBJ1-2	TGTGCCAGCAGCCCCCGGTCCCCCCGGGACTATGGCTACACCTTC	CASSPRSPRDYGYTF
.	.	TRBV7-2	TRBJ1-2	TGTGCCAGCAGCTTAGTTTTTATGGGGGCAGGGGAAACCTATGGCTACACCTTC	CASSLVFMGAGETYGYTF
.	.	TRBV5-1	TRBJ2-2	TGCGCCAGCGAACGGGGTGCGAACACCGGGGAGCTGTTTTTT	CASERGANTGELFF
.	.	TRBV30	TRBJ2-3	TGTGCCTGGACCAAACTTCACACAGATACGCAGTATTTT	CAWTKLHTDTQYF
TRBD2	.	TRBV2	TRBJ2-2	TGTGCCAGCAGTGTTATAGGACTAGCGGGGGGGCGAGGCGGGGAGCTGTTTTTT	CASSVIGLAGGRGGELFF
.	.	TRBV11-2	TRBJ1-1	TGTGCCAGCAGCTTAGTGGGGAGGCGAAACACTGAAGCTTTCTTT	CASSLVGRRNTEAFF
.	.	TRBV6-1	TRBJ1-2	TGTGCCAGCAGCGACCGGGGGGTTGGCTACACCTTC	CASSDRGVGYTF